This T cell receptor beta chain appears in the sequencing data of a study of CD8 T cells in Susac syndrome. Through negative isolation, CD4+ and CD8+ T cells were obtained, while TEMRA cells were enriched using FACS. V lost 4 bases to trimming and J lost 1 base, with 10 bases between them. Per germline, CDR1 LGHDT and CDR2 YNNKEL (reference sequence). The CDR3 sequence is 14 residues long. Random-hexamer reverse transcription was applied to about 0.45 to 1 ug RNA. Amplification of the TCR beta CDR3 was carried out by immunoSEQ multiplex PCR, which spanned a total of 54 Vbeta and 13 Jbeta segments. TCRdb redid the calling of the immunoSEQ multiplex PCR reads with MiXCR, one entry per CDR3 protein. The sample yields 170,000 or so distinct CDR3 sequences, about 93% seen once.

V and J are TRBV3-1 and TRBJ1-1, with no clear D. The receptor was isolated from a human donor with multiple sclerosis. The sample was CD4+ T cells from PBMCs. This chain's CDR3 is CASSLQDGNTEAFF. Here the CDR3 DNA reads TGTGCCAGCAGCCTCCAGGACGGGAACACTGAAGCTTTCTTT.